What follows are 26 T cell receptor beta chains derived from one specimen sequenced in a study of T cell changes during pregnancy in multiple sclerosis (dated by TCRdb to about 2019). Receptors were amplified or captured by the immunoSEQ multiplex PCR assay. TCRdb re-hosts the immuneACCESS table, in-frame sequences only. Its copies lack some clones; in the studies checked, an unresolved V gene accounts for under half of them, and the cause for the rest is not known. Present in this sample are around 65,000 clones, approximately 85% of which were seen just once. Around 1.6% of the sample is held by the ten biggest clonotypes. Here the sequenced sample was peripheral blood, taken in the first trimester of pregnancy. These receptors were taken from a female donor with multiple sclerosis, enrolled in a pregnancy study.

V and J are TRBV5-1 and TRBJ2-1; 10 bases match TRBD2. The V gene's germline CDR1 is SGHRS and CDR2 YFSETQ. This CDR3 comprises 15 residues. J was trimmed by 3 bases and V by 3 bases; bases with no gene match: 3. As DNA, the CDR3 is TGCGCCAGCAGCTCCGGGACTAGCGACTACAATGAGCAGTTCTTC. Translated: CASSSGTSDYNEQFF.

This chain links TRBV2 with TRBJ2-3; 12 nucleotides line up with TRBD2. The CDR3 is 17 amino acids. The ends lost 6 bases at V and 4 bases at J; junction bases unmatched: 11. The germline CDR1 and CDR2 sequences are SNHLY and FYNNEI. This chain's CDR3 is CASRSMVGTSGSDTQYF. The DNA of the CDR3 is TGTGCCAGCAGGTCAATGGTGGGGACTAGCGGGTCAGATACGCAGTATTTT.

The chain combines TRBV7-9 with TRBJ2-6; D gene unclear. Germline lookup yields CDR1 SEHNR and CDR2 FQNEAQ (reference sequence). The V end lost 0 bases, the J end lost 2 bases, and 5 bases lay between the germline ends. This CDR3 contains 15 residues. In DNA, the CDR3 is TGTGCCAGCAGCTTAGCAGAGGCTGGGGCCAACGTCCTGACTTTC. Translation: CASSLAEAGANVLTF.

V and J are TRBV10-3 and TRBJ2-7; TRBD2 agrees at 14 bases. CDR1 and CDR2 from the germline V gene are ENHRY and SYGVKD. The V gene end was trimmed by 3 bases and the J gene end by 3 bases; junction bases not matched to a gene: 4. The CDR3 loop spans 16 amino acids. The CDR3 is CAISERGLAGDYEQYF. As DNA, the CDR3 is TGTGCCATCAGTGAACGGGGACTAGCGGGAGACTACGAGCAGTACTTC.

This clone was counted between two and nine times. The CDR3 DNA sequence: TGTGCCAGCTCACCGGGAGGGTACAATGAGCAGTTCTTC. Translated, it gives CASSPGGYNEQFF. V usage is TRBV18 and J usage is TRBJ2-1, with 7 bases matching TRBD2. This CDR3 is built from 13 residues. CDR1 is KGHSH, CDR2 LQKENI, per germline. V shed 3 bases and J 4 bases; nucleotides not matched to a gene: 0.

CDR3 region: CAWSTPLTGVSYEQYF. The CDR3 nucleotides are TGTGCCTGGAGTACACCCTTGACAGGGGTTTCCTACGAGCAGTACTTC. This rearrangement joins TRBV30 to TRBJ2-7, with TRBD1 matching over 8 bases. The trim removed 2 bases at V and 1 base at J, leaving 10 bases unmatched. The length of the CDR3 is 16 residues. Germline CDR1 and CDR2: GTSNPN and SVGIG (reference sequence).

The gene calls are TRBV10-2 and TRBJ1-1; no clear D. Germline CDR1 reads WSHSY; CDR2 reads SAAADI. V gave up 8 bases and J gave up 1 base, with 17 bases separating them. The CDR3 is 15 amino acids. The CDR3: CASVEGRGRNTEAFF. The CDR3 nucleotides read TGCGCCAGCGTCGAAGGTAGAGGGAGGAACACTGAAGCTTTCTTT.

The chain carries TRBV5-1 and TRBJ2-3; the D gene is possibly TRBD1 (6 bases). The V gene lost 1 base and the J gene lost 0 bases, with 6 bases spanning the gap. The CDR3 contains 14 residues. Germline CDR1 SGHRS, CDR2 YFSETQ. DNA of the CDR3: TGCGCCAGCAGCTTGACAGGGAGCACAGATACGCAGTATTTT. Protein sequence: CASSLTGSTDTQYF.

The V gene is TRBV9, the J gene TRBJ1-1; possible D gene TRBD1, 6 bases. Germline-derived CDR1 and CDR2 are SGDLS and YYNGEE. This CDR3 has 14 amino acids. The ends were cut back, 0 bases at V and 4 bases at J, with 10 bases in the middle. CDR3 bases: TGTGCCAGCAGCGTAGAGGGGGTTCGCACTGAAGCTTTCTTT. Translated, it gives CASSVEGVRTEAFF.

As DNA, the CDR3 is TGTGCCAGCAGCTTAGATACTAGCGGGCGTTACAATGAGCAGTTCTTC. This sequence encodes CASSLDTSGRYNEQFF. The chain couples TRBV7-2 to TRBJ2-1, with TRBD2 matching over 9 bases. Germline trimming cut 1 base from V and 4 bases from J; bases unmatched to any gene: 5. Germline CDR1 SGHTA, CDR2 FQGNSA. CDR3 size: 16 residues.

The chain employs TRBV7-2 and TRBJ1-3; D might be TRBD1 (6 bases). Germline V gives CDR1 SGHTA, CDR2 FQGNSA. Trimming took 1 base from V and 8 from J, leaving 9 bases between them. The CDR3 is made up of 13 amino acids. CDR3 sequence: CASSLDQGHTIYF. The CDR3 DNA is TGTGCCAGCAGCTTAGACCAGGGGCACACCATATATTTT.

This rearrangement joins TRBV7-2 to TRBJ2-1; 9 bases line up with TRBD2. This CDR3 is built from 14 residues. Germline V gene lookup returns CDR1 SGHTA and CDR2 FQGNSA. Losses at the gene ends were 4 bases for V and 13 bases for J; bases not matched to a gene: 11. The CDR3 is CASSSRTSGPSQFF. CDR3 in DNA: TGTGCCAGCAGCTCCCGAACTAGCGGGCCATCCCAGTTCTTC.

This clone turned up a few times. CDR3 coding DNA: TGTGCCTGGAGTGCGAACAGGGGTAATCAGCCCCAGCATTTT. This sequence encodes CAWSANRGNQPQHF. The V call is TRBV30, the J call TRBJ1-5, with 7 bases lining up with TRBD1. V lost 1 base to trimming and J lost 4 bases; unmatched junction nucleotides: 4. Germline V gene sequence: CDR1 GTSNPN, CDR2 SVGIG (reference sequence). The CDR3 sequence is 14 residues long.

This chain uses TRBV4-1 with TRBJ2-3; the match to TRBD2 covers 9 bases. This CDR3 is built from 15 residues. The germline V gene has CDR1 MGHRA and CDR2 YSYEKL. The V segment lost 5 bases and the J segment 2 bases; nucleotides outside the gene matches: 5. CDR3 nucleotides: TGCGCCAGCAGCTCCCGACTAGCGGTCACAGATACGCAGTATTTT. Protein product: CASSSRLAVTDTQYF.

This chain links TRBV6-6 with TRBJ2-1, with TRBD2 matching over 10 bases. Germline CDR1 MNHNY, CDR2 SVGAGI (reference sequence). V shed 4 bases, J shed 3 bases, and the junction held 6 bases outside the gene matches. The CDR3 consists of 16 residues. CDR3 bases: TGTGCCAGCAGTTTGTCTCTAGCGGGGGACTACAATGAGCAGTTCTTC. The encoded protein is CASSLSLAGDYNEQFF.

The chain has TRBV5-1 and TRBJ1-4; 8 bases map to TRBD1. V lost 0 bases to trimming and J lost 5 bases; unmatched junction nucleotides: 0. The CDR3 has 14 residues. Germline CDR1 SGHRS, CDR2 YFSETQ. The CDR3: CASSLGQGNEKLFF. CDR3 bases: TGCGCCAGCAGCTTGGGACAGGGGAATGAAAAACTGTTTTTT.

The J gene is TRBJ1-1, the V gene TRBV18; D perhaps matches TRBD1 (6 bases). The CDR3 covers 16 residues. The V gene lost 3 bases and the J gene lost 5 bases, with 19 bases spanning the gap. Germline V gene lookup returns CDR1 KGHSH and CDR2 LQKENI. This CDR3 reads CASSPADSQRGTEAFF. Written as DNA, the CDR3 is TGTGCCAGCTCACCGGCAGACAGCCAGAGGGGGACTGAAGCTTTCTTT.

V gene TRBV14 combines with J gene TRBJ2-1, with 13 bases matching TRBD2. Germline V lookup: CDR1 SGHDN, CDR2 FVKESK. V shed 6 bases and J 15 bases; nucleotides not matched to a gene: 8. The CDR3 consists of 13 residues. This CDR3 reads CASSPRTSGSLFF. The CDR3 DNA follows: TGTGCCAGCAGTCCGAGGACTAGCGGGAGTCTGTTCTTC. The full variable domain, rest sourced from reference TRBV14 and TRBJ2-1, is EAGVTQFPSHSVIEKGQTVTLRCDPISGHDNLYWYRRVMGKEIKFLLHFVKESKQDESGMPNNRFLAERTGGTYSTLKVQPAELEDSGVYFCASSPRTSGSLFFGPGTRLTVL.

V gene TRBV2 combines with J gene TRBJ1-1; D not certain. The length of the CDR3 is 12 residues. The V end was cut by 5 bases, the J end by 6 bases, with 10 bases between. Germline values: CDR1 SNHLY, CDR2 FYNNEI. As DNA, the CDR3 is TGTGCCAGCAGTAGGAGTCGCCCTGAAGCTTTCTTT. Translated: CASSRSRPEAFF.

The rearrangement links TRBV19 to TRBJ1-5, with D tentatively TRBD1 (5 bases). Germline V gene data show CDR1 as LNHDA and CDR2 as SQIVND (reference sequence). The CDR3 is 15 residues long. The ends were cut back, 7 bases at V and 5 bases at J, with 18 bases in the middle. The chain's CDR3 is CASTQTPRVDQPQHF. The CDR3, as DNA: TGTGCCAGTACCCAGACACCCAGGGTAGATCAGCCCCAGCATTTT.

Points on this clone: Mismatch with germline at one junction end may stem from a read error. CDR3 sequence: CASSELEGANRNF. Written as DNA, the CDR3 is TGTGCCAGCAGTGAATTGGAGGGGGCAAATCGAAACTTC. This chain links TRBV2 with TRBJ2-7, with a weak D call TRBD1 (7 bases). The length of the CDR3 is 13 residues. CDR1 is SNHLY, CDR2 FYNNEI, per germline.

The rearrangement joins TRBV18 to TRBJ1-2; 12 bases line up with TRBD1. CDR1 KGHSH and CDR2 LQKENI come from the germline V gene. The CDR3 sequence is 13 residues long. The J segment lost 10 bases and the V segment lost 6 bases, leaving 6 bases of the junction unmatched. The CDR3, as DNA: TGTGCCAGCTCGGCCGGGACAGGGGGCCTCTACACCTTC. Protein: CASSAGTGGLYTF.

The V and J genes are TRBV4-3 and TRBJ2-7; possibly TRBD1 for D (6 bases). Trimming took off 4 bases at V and 3 bases at J, with 19 bases between the two ends. Per the germline V gene, CDR1 is LGHNA and CDR2 is YSLEER. The CDR3 consists of 16 residues. The CDR3 sequence is CASSPRPWTEIYEQYF. Here the CDR3 DNA reads TGCGCCAGCAGCCCCAGACCCTGGACAGAAATCTACGAGCAGTACTTC.

The rearrangement joins TRBV5-4 to TRBJ2-7; D may be TRBD2 (6 bases). The length of the CDR3 is 15 residues. V dropped 1 base and J dropped 0 bases, with 11 bases sitting between them. Germline V CDR1 and CDR2: SGHNT, YYREEE (reference sequence). Written as DNA, the CDR3 is TGTGCCAGCAGCTTGCTACCGGGGGTCTCCTACGAGCAGTACTTC. Its translation is CASSLLPGVSYEQYF.

V is TRBV6-5 and J is TRBJ1-1; D not resolved. The CDR3 loop spans 12 amino acids. In germline, CDR1 is MNHEY, CDR2 SVGAGI. The ends were cut back, 5 bases at V and 1 base at J, with 5 bases in the middle. CDR3 DNA sequence: TGTGCCAGCAGTCCGGGGAACACTGAAGCTTTCTTT. As protein: CASSPGNTEAFF.

The rearrangement uses TRBV28 and TRBJ1-3; D is unclear. Germline lookup yields CDR1 MDHEN and CDR2 SYDVKM. V was pared by 6 bases and J by 0 bases, with 15 bases between. CDR3 length: 16 amino acids. The CDR3 DNA reads as TGTGCCAGCAGCACATTTTCACAGAGCTCTGGAAACACCATATATTTT. Its protein is CASSTFSQSSGNTIYF.